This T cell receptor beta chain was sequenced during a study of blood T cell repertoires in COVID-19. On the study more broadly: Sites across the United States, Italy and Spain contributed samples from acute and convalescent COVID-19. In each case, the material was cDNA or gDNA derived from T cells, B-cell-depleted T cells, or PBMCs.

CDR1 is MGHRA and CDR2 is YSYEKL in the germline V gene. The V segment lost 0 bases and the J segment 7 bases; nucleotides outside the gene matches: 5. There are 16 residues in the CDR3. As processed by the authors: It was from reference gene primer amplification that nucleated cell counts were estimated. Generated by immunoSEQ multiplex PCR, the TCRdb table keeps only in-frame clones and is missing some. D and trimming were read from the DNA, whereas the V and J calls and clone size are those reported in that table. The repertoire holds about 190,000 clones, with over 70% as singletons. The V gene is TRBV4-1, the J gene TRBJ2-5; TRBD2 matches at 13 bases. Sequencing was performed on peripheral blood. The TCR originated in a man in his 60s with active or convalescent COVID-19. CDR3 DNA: TGCGCCAGCAGCCAAGATCGACTAGCGGGAGGTGGGACCCAGTACTTC. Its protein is CASSQDRLAGGGTQYF.